This TCR beta chain was sequenced during a study of response to subunit inactivated influenza vaccine. Study results and caveats: Authors suggested seasonal influenza vaccinations each recruit few new T cells.

This CDR3 region has 14 residues. Germline V CDR1 and CDR2: DFQATT, SNEGSKA (reference sequence). Trimming removed 3 bases at V and 4 bases at J, with 14 bases between. TCRdb ran MiXCR on the RT-PCR reads and lists one entry per CDR3 protein. The table records around 850,000 distinct CDR3 sequences, roughly 18% of them present only once. Points on this clonotype: Its specificity is not known.

J is TRBJ2-3 and V is TRBV20-1; D unclear. Here the sequenced sample was PBMCs from blood, taken about 5 days after vaccination. The receptor comes from a man over 45 who received an inactivated influenza vaccine. Here the CDR3 DNA reads TGCAGTGCTAGTCGGGCCCAGCCCGCAGATACGCAGTATTTT. This sequence encodes CSASRAQPADTQYF.